These 24 T cell receptor beta chains came from one sample sequenced in a study of post-analysis software for immune sequencing data. Whole-study findings and limits: In patients, TRBV5-6, TRBV5-1 and TRBV20-1 belonged to roughly five TRBV segments found more frequently than in controls.

The antigens for these receptors are not known. Sequencing libraries made from TCR beta cDNA carried unique molecular identifiers. TCRdb reanalysed the PCR reads using MiXCR and keeps one entry per CDR3 protein. The repertoire has about 430,000 distinct CDR3 sequences, approximately 38% of them found once; the top ten carry under 9%. Sequencing was performed on blood. These TCRs come from a girl aged 2-10 years with multiple sclerosis.

This clonotype was seen a handful of times. The rearrangement joins TRBV9 to TRBJ2-5; D possibly corresponds to TRBD1 (5 bases). The CDR3 covers 15 residues. The V gene's germline CDR1 is SGDLS and CDR2 YYNGEE. The V end lost 0 bases, the J end lost 5 bases, and 14 bases lay between the germline ends. The chain's CDR3 is CASSVAPGFGETQYF. The DNA of the CDR3 is TGTGCCAGCAGCGTAGCGCCAGGGTTTGGGGAGACCCAGTACTTC. Supplemented by reference TRBV9 and TRBJ2-5, the full variable domain reads DSGVTQTPKHLITATGQRVTLRCSPRSGDLSVYWYQQSLDQGLQFLIQYYNGEERAKGNILERFSAQQFPDLHSELNLSSLELGDSALYFCASSVAPGFGETQYFGPGTRLLVL.

V gene TRBV6-1 combines with J gene TRBJ2-1; 10 nucleotides align to TRBD1. V shed 7 bases and J 8 bases; nucleotides not matched to a gene: 11. CDR1 and CDR2 from the germline V gene are MNHNS and SASEGT. This CDR3 has 15 residues. The CDR3 spells CASTERDRGSDEQFF. The CDR3 DNA is TGTGCCAGCACCGAACGGGACAGGGGATCCGATGAGCAGTTCTTC.

This clonotype showed up just a few times. The chain joins TRBV20-1 to TRBJ2-1; D uncertain. The CDR3 contains 11 residues. Germline V gene data show CDR1 as DFQATT and CDR2 as SNEGSKA (reference sequence). The germline V and J ends were trimmed by 6 bases and 8 bases, with 11 bases remaining between them. CDR3 nucleotide sequence: TGCAGTGCCGCGCCTTGGGATGAGCAGTTCTTC. It yields the protein CSAAPWDEQFF.

The rearrangement links TRBV7-3 to TRBJ2-3; 9 nucleotides agree with TRBD2. The ends lost 5 bases at V and 6 bases at J; junction bases unmatched: 12. The CDR3 contains 16 residues. Germline-derived CDR1 and CDR2 are SGHTA and FQGTGA. In DNA, the CDR3 is TGTGCCAGCAGCGTAATGGGCGGGGGGGCCATTGATACGCAGTATTTT. Amino acid sequence: CASSVMGGGAIDTQYF.

J is TRBJ2-3 and V is TRBV9; D may be TRBD1 or TRBD2 (5 bases each). Trimming removed 0 bases from V and 8 bases from J, with 7 bases in between. This CDR3 is built from 12 residues. Germline loops: CDR1 SGDLS, CDR2 YYNGEE. The CDR3, as DNA: TGTGCCAGCAGCGTAGTGGGGACTACGCAGTATTTT. Its translation: CASSVVGTTQYF.

The chain carries TRBV20-1 and TRBJ1-1, with D unclear. Germline CDR1 DFQATT, CDR2 SNEGSKA (reference sequence). This CDR3 contains 15 residues. V lost 2 bases to trimming and J lost 1 base, with 14 bases between them. The CDR3 sequence is CSARKGPNTNTEAFF. The CDR3 nucleotides read TGCAGTGCTAGAAAAGGGCCTAATACGAACACTGAAGCTTTCTTT.

The rearrangement links TRBV3-1 to TRBJ2-5; D call uncertain. This CDR3 is 15 amino acids long. Germline lookup yields CDR1 LGHDT and CDR2 YNNKEL (reference sequence). Between the trimmed V and J ends, which lost 1 base and 4 bases, there was a span of 13 bases. The CDR3 loop is CASSQGAVFVETQYF. CDR3 bases: TGTGCCAGCAGCCAAGGGGCAGTCTTTGTAGAGACCCAGTACTTC.

Only a few counts were recorded for this clonotype. The chain uses TRBV12-3 or TRBV12-4 and TRBJ2-3; 8 bases match TRBD1. V shed 2 bases and J 3 bases; nucleotides not matched to a gene: 4. The CDR3 totals 15 residues. CDR3 sequence (DNA): TGTGCCAGCAGTTTAAGGGGGGACAGGACAGATACGCAGTATTTT. This sequence encodes CASSLRGDRTDTQYF.

The V gene is TRBV7-3, the J gene TRBJ2-1, with 9 bases identical to TRBD1. Losses at the gene ends were 1 base for V and 11 bases for J; bases not matched to a gene: 15. The CDR3 runs to 17 residues. The V gene's germline CDR1 is SGHTA and CDR2 FQGTGA. CDR3 DNA: TGTGCCAGCAGCTTAATACCGGGGACAGGGAATATTATAAAGCAGTTCTTC. Protein product: CASSLIPGTGNIIKQFF. Full variable domain (rest looked up from reference TRBV7-3 and TRBJ2-1): GAGVSQTPSNKVTEKGKYVELRCDPISGHTALYWYRQSLGQGPEFLIYFQGTGAADDSGLPNDRFFAVRPEGSVSTLKIQRTERGDSAVYLCASSLIPGTGNIIKQFFGPGTRLTVL.

In this sample, this clonotype turned up a few times. The V gene is TRBV9, the J gene TRBJ2-3; 7 bases map to TRBD1. V dropped 0 bases and J dropped 2; count of bases not matched to a gene: 6. The CDR3 runs to 16 residues. CDR1 and CDR2 from the germline V gene are SGDLS and YYNGEE. DNA for the CDR3: TGTGCCAGCAGCGTAGCCGGACAGGATGTCACAGATACGCAGTATTTT. Its protein product is CASSVAGQDVTDTQYF.

The chain carries TRBV6-2 or TRBV6-3 and TRBJ1-1; perhaps TRBD1 as D (6 bases). CDR1 MNHEY and CDR2 SVGEGT come from the germline V gene. The CDR3 totals 13 residues. V lost 6 bases and J 12 bases, leaving 20 bases between the germline ends. The CDR3 loop is CASSKQGSVKSFF. CDR3 nucleotides: TGTGCCAGCAGCAAACAGGGTTCGGTGAAATCTTTCTTT.

CDR3 coding DNA: TGTGCCAGCAGGGGAGCGTACAGCTCCTACGAGCAGTACTTC. Translation gives CASRGAYSSYEQYF. The V gene is TRBV7-2, the J gene TRBJ2-7, with D perhaps matching TRBD2 (5 bases). V lost 6 bases and J 0 bases, leaving 12 bases between the germline ends. The CDR3 sequence is 14 residues long. Germline CDR1 SGHTA, CDR2 FQGNSA.

On this clonotype itself: Mismatch with germline at one junction end may stem from a read error. V usage is TRBV29-1 and J usage is TRBJ2-4; D may be TRBD1 or TRBD2 (6 bases each). The CDR3 sequence is 14 residues long. Germline V gene sequence: CDR1 SQVTM, CDR2 ANQGSEA. The CDR3 here is CSVVNLGGGNIRYF. Written as DNA, the CDR3 is TGCAGCGTTGTAAATCTAGGAGGGGGAAACATTCGGTACTTC.

This clonotype was detected a few times. The V and J genes are TRBV4-3 and TRBJ1-2; maybe TRBD1 (6 bases). The CDR3 length is 19 residues. Germline V gene lookup returns CDR1 LGHNA and CDR2 YSLEER. Trimming removed 0 bases at V and 6 bases at J, with 26 bases between. The CDR3 nucleotides are TGCGCCAGCAGCCAAGACGGGGCAGGGGCAGTCAATATAATCGATGGCTACACCTTC. This codes for CASSQDGAGAVNIIDGYTF.

This clonotype occurred once. The genes are TRBV5-1 and TRBJ2-4; possible D gene TRBD2, 5 bases. Looked up from germline, CDR1 is SGHRS and CDR2 is YFSETQ. The CDR3 covers 14 residues. V gave up 0 bases and J gave up 13 bases, with 17 bases separating them. CDR3 nucleotide sequence: TGCGCCAGCAGCTTGGGAGGGTCGGTCAACGGGCAGTACTTC. Its protein is CASSLGGSVNGQYF.

Concerning this clonotype: A read error may be the cause here, since a much bigger clone is one base away. The chain recombines TRBV29-1 with TRBJ2-3; 7 bases match TRBD1. The CDR3 runs 14 residues. The V gene's germline CDR1 is SQVTM and CDR2 ANQGSEA. The chain's CDR3 is CSLRDSPNTGTQYF. In DNA form, the CDR3 reads TGCAGCCTACGGGACAGTCCAAACACAGGTACGCAGTATTTT.

The CDR3 DNA is TGTGCCAGCAGTGAGACTAACTATGGCTACACCTTC. It codes for CASSETNYGYTF. J is TRBJ1-2 and V is TRBV28, with D unresolved. Per germline, CDR1 MDHEN and CDR2 SYDVKM. Deletions cut 5 bases from V and 0 bases from J, with 4 bases between. The CDR3 covers 12 residues.

This clonotype was seen more than once but under ten times. The chain is built from TRBV5-1 and TRBJ2-1; the match to TRBD2 covers 8 bases. The CDR3 consists of 17 residues. Germline CDR1 SGHRS, CDR2 YFSETQ. Germline trimming cut 0 bases from V and 2 bases from J; bases unmatched to any gene: 7. CDR3 residues: CASSLGASGGTYNEQFF. The CDR3 DNA sequence: TGCGCCAGCAGCTTGGGGGCAAGCGGGGGAACCTACAATGAGCAGTTCTTC.

The gene calls are TRBV14 and TRBJ2-1, with TRBD2 as a possible D gene (5 bases). In germline, CDR1 is SGHDN, CDR2 FVKESK. This CDR3 region has 15 residues. Trimming removed 0 bases at V and 14 bases at J, with 20 bases between. The CDR3 region has the DNA TGTGCCAGCAGCCAAGAGGAGACTACTAGTCGGAGAGAGTTCTTC. Translation gives CASSQEETTSRREFF.

The V call is TRBV7-9, the J call TRBJ1-2; D unclear. CDR1 is SEHNR and CDR2 is FQNEAQ in the germline V gene (reference sequence). CDR3 length: 13 amino acids. The V and J ends lost 3 bases and 4 bases respectively, with 9 bases between them. The CDR3 sequence is CASSFSGFYGYTF. The CDR3 DNA reads TGTGCCAGCAGCTTTTCTGGATTCTATGGCTACACCTTC. The full variable domain, rest sourced from reference TRBV7-9 and TRBJ1-2, is DTGVSQNPRHKITKRGQNVTFRCDPISEHNRLYWYRQTLGQGPEFLTYFQNEAQLEKSRLLSDRFSAERPKGSFSTLEIQRTEQGDSAMYLCASSFSGFYGYTFGSGTRLTVV.

This clonotype showed up just a few times. The chain employs TRBV3-1 and TRBJ2-5; D gene uncertain. Trimming cost V 0 bases and J 2 bases, with 10 bases left between them. This CDR3 has 15 residues. Germline loops: CDR1 LGHDT, CDR2 YNNKEL (reference sequence). The CDR3: CASSQDHDGQETQYF. The CDR3 nucleotides are TGTGCCAGCAGCCAAGATCATGATGGTCAAGAGACCCAGTACTTC.

The chain carries TRBV13 and TRBJ2-5; 10 bases align to TRBD1. The CDR3 totals 14 residues. Trimming cost V 5 bases and J 6 bases; bases outside gene matches: 6. Germline loops: CDR1 PRHDT, CDR2 FYEKMQ (reference sequence). CDR3 sequence: CASSLDRGPKTQYF. The CDR3 DNA sequence: TGTGCCAGCAGCCTAGACAGGGGGCCGAAGACCCAGTACTTC.

A single count supports this clonotype. A clone one base away is much larger, so this may be a read error. This chain connects TRBV15 to TRBJ2-5; the D gene is possibly TRBD1 (6 bases). The CDR3 runs to 12 residues. V was trimmed by 3 bases and J by 11 bases, leaving 13 bases between them. Germline assignment: CDR1 LNHNV and CDR2 YYDKDF (reference sequence). DNA of the CDR3: TGTGCCACCAGCAGCCCCAGGGGTGAGCAGTACTTC. It codes for CATSSPRGEQYF.

This clonotype was counted a few times. The CDR3 DNA is TGTGCCAGCGGGGTCGACAGGGGCTACGAGCAGTACTTC. It is translated as CASGVDRGYEQYF. The rearrangement uses TRBV6-2 or TRBV6-3 and TRBJ2-7; 8 bases fit TRBD1. Unmatched junction bases numbered 6, after V lost 8 bases and J lost 3 bases. The CDR3 is 13 amino acids. Germline CDR1 is MNHEY and CDR2 is SVGEGT.